Presented here are 18 T cell receptor beta chains from one specimen sequenced in a study of blood T cell repertoires in COVID-19. This table comes from immunoSEQ multiplex PCR, and its TCRdb copy is limited to in-frame clones, with some not included. This repertoire shows under 500,000 clones, approximately 90% found once; its top ten account for roughly 4.3%. The specimen was peripheral blood. The receptors come from a woman in her 30s with acute or convalescent COVID-19.

The chain carries TRBV29-1 and TRBJ2-5; D unresolved. Trimming took 4 bases from V and 4 from J, leaving 7 bases between them. CDR1 and CDR2 from the germline V gene are SQVTM and ANQGSEA. This CDR3 is 11 amino acids long. The CDR3 nucleotides read TGCAGCGTTGCCAGGTCAGAGACCCAGTACTTC. This encodes CSVARSETQYF.

This clone was observed a single time. The V call is TRBV18, the J call TRBJ2-7; 8 bases agree with TRBD2. This CDR3 is built from 13 residues. The germline gives CDR1 KGHSH, CDR2 LQKENI. The V segment lost 3 bases and the J segment 6 bases; nucleotides outside the gene matches: 4. CDR3 in amino acids: CASSPGTRGEQYF. The CDR3 nucleotides are TGTGCCAGCTCACCCGGGACTAGAGGCGAGCAGTACTTC.

This clone was detected only a few times. Here the CDR3 reads CASSQLTGAYTGELFF. The CDR3, as DNA: TGTGCCAGCAGCCAACTGACAGGGGCGTACACCGGGGAGCTGTTTTTT. The V and J genes are TRBV4-2 and TRBJ2-2; 8 bases match TRBD1. Germline loops: CDR1 LGHNA, CDR2 YNFKEQ. V gave up 2 bases and J gave up 3 bases; unmatched junction bases: 5. CDR3 size: 16 residues.

The chain carries TRBV28 and TRBJ1-2; D not resolved. The CDR3 consists of 18 residues. Trimming took 4 bases from V and 4 from J, leaving 25 bases between them. Germline lookup yields CDR1 MDHEN and CDR2 SYDVKM. The CDR3 loop reads CASSSQSDIQTPPYGYTF. As DNA, the CDR3 is TGTGCCAGCAGTTCACAATCCGACATCCAAACCCCCCCCTATGGCTACACCTTC.

The CDR3 region has the DNA TGCGCCAGCAGCATGCAGGTGGAGGGCATTCAGTACTTC. Amino acids: CASSMQVEGIQYF. This rearrangement joins TRBV4-1 to TRBJ2-4, with a tentative D call TRBD2 (6 bases). The CDR3 is 13 residues long. Trimming left V 5 bases short and J 9 bases short, with 14 bases between. CDR1 and CDR2 (germline): MGHRA, YSYEKL.

The CDR3: CAISDGGFRNGYTF. The DNA of the CDR3 is TGTGCCATCAGTGATGGGGGCTTCCGTAATGGCTACACCTTC. The rearrangement links TRBV10-3 to TRBJ1-2, with a weak D call TRBD1 (6 bases). Deletions cut 3 bases from V and 6 bases from J, with 14 bases between. Germline V gene sequence: CDR1 ENHRY, CDR2 SYGVKD. The CDR3 sequence is 14 residues long.

This chain links TRBV2 with TRBJ1-2; D uncertain. The CDR3 runs to 16 residues. Trimming removed 1 base from V and 8 bases from J, with 20 bases in between. Germline V gene data show CDR1 as SNHLY and CDR2 as FYNNEI. CDR3 in amino acids: CASSEVIRISLSGYTF. CDR3 bases: TGTGCCAGCAGTGAAGTAATACGCATCTCACTCTCCGGCTACACCTTC.

The chain has TRBV5-1 and TRBJ1-1, with D tentatively TRBD1 (5 bases). Germline assignment: CDR1 SGHRS and CDR2 YFSETQ. There are 12 residues in the CDR3. V lost 4 bases to trimming and J lost 6 bases, with 10 bases between them. The CDR3: CASSPGGAEAFF. In nucleotides, the CDR3 is TGCGCCAGCAGCCCGGGGGGGGCTGAAGCTTTCTTT.

The chain uses TRBV6-2 or TRBV6-3 and TRBJ2-1; TRBD2 agrees at 10 bases. This CDR3 contains 16 residues. The V segment lost 4 bases and the J segment 4 bases; nucleotides outside the gene matches: 7. Germline V gives CDR1 MNHEY, CDR2 SVGEGT. The CDR3 sequence: CASSSIAGGKYNEQFF. The CDR3 nucleotides are TGTGCCAGCAGTTCAATAGCGGGGGGCAAGTACAATGAGCAGTTCTTC.

This rearrangement joins TRBV27 to TRBJ2-1, with TRBD2 identical over 8 bases. Germline V gene data show CDR1 as MNHEY and CDR2 as SMNVEV (reference sequence). The CDR3 is 14 residues long. Trimming cost V 0 bases and J 8 bases; bases outside gene matches: 3. CDR3 DNA: TGTGCCAGCAGTTTATCTCTTAGCGGGGATGAGCAGTTCTTC. It specifies CASSLSLSGDEQFF.

The V call is TRBV13, the J call TRBJ2-1; 11 nucleotides line up with TRBD2. The CDR3 covers 21 residues. The J segment lost 4 bases and the V segment lost 6 bases, leaving 23 bases of the junction unmatched. Germline V gives CDR1 PRHDT, CDR2 FYEKMQ (reference sequence). CDR3 amino acids: CASSPAGSSFFRTSGYNEQFF. In DNA form, the CDR3 reads TGTGCCAGCAGTCCCGCCGGGTCTTCCTTTTTTAGGACTAGCGGGTACAATGAGCAGTTCTTC.

This clone was recorded once. This chain links TRBV30 with TRBJ2-5; TRBD1 agrees at 7 bases. The V segment lost 4 bases and the J segment 5 bases; nucleotides outside the gene matches: 13. The V gene's germline CDR1 is GTSNPN and CDR2 SVGIG (reference sequence). The CDR3 length is 15 residues. Here the CDR3 DNA reads TGTGCCTGGATGGCCCCGGAGCAGGGGGTGGAGACCCAGTACTTC. As protein: CAWMAPEQGVETQYF.

V and J are TRBV3-1 (or the pseudogene TRBV3-2) and TRBJ2-7, with 13 bases fitting TRBD2. This CDR3 contains 15 residues. Germline V lookup: CDR1 LGHDT, CDR2 YNNKEL (reference sequence). The trim removed 4 bases at V and 4 bases at J, leaving 4 bases unmatched. The CDR3 nucleotides are TGTGCCAGCAGCCCCCCGGGACTAGCGGGATACGAGCAGTACTTC. Translation gives CASSPPGLAGYEQYF.

The chain joins TRBV6-1 to TRBJ1-1; 7 positions agree with TRBD1. The germline CDR1 and CDR2 sequences are MNHNS and SASEGT. V dropped 11 bases and J dropped 3; count of bases not matched to a gene: 6. This CDR3 is built from 12 residues. CDR3 region: CASRQGDTEAFF. CDR3 in DNA: TGTGCCTCTCGACAGGGTGACACTGAAGCTTTCTTT.

CDR3 nucleotides: TGTGCCAGCAGTGAACTACAGGGCGGGACTGAAGCTTTCTTT. It encodes CASSELQGGTEAFF. This sequence joins TRBV6-1 and TRBJ1-1; weak D call: TRBD1 (6 bases). The CDR3 consists of 14 residues. The germline CDR1 and CDR2 sequences are MNHNS and SASEGT. With 2 bases removed from V and 5 bases from J, the gap between germline ends came to 12 bases.

The chain uses TRBV30 and TRBJ1-3, with no clear D. This CDR3 comprises 12 residues. The germline V and J ends were trimmed by 1 base and 3 bases, with 4 bases remaining between them. Germline CDR1 is GTSNPN and CDR2 is SVGIG (reference sequence). CDR3 region: CAWSELGNTIYF. CDR3 nucleotide sequence: TGTGCCTGGAGTGAACTTGGAAACACCATATATTTT. Based on the CDR3 plus reference TRBV30 and TRBJ1-3, the full variable domain is SQTIHQWPATLVQPVGSPLSLECTVEGTSNPNLYWYRQAAGRGLQLLFYSVGIGQISSEVPQNLSASRPQDRQFILSSKKLLLSDSGFYLCAWSELGNTIYFGEGSWLTVV.

This chain links TRBV24-1 with TRBJ2-1; 9 bases fit TRBD1. The ends lost 8 bases at V and 5 bases at J; junction bases unmatched: 6. CDR3 length: 14 amino acids. CDR1 and CDR2 from the germline V gene are KGHDR and SFDVKD. The CDR3 spells CATTDGDRDNEQFF. CDR3 bases: TGTGCCACCACCGATGGGGACAGGGACAATGAGCAGTTCTTC.

This sequence joins TRBV7-9 and TRBJ2-1; D unresolved. V was shortened by 5 bases and J by 5 bases, with 16 bases between the two germline ends. Germline-derived CDR1 and CDR2 are SEHNR and FQNEAQ (reference sequence). The CDR3 is 15 amino acids. This chain's CDR3 is CASSVSSMRHNEQFF. For the CDR3, the DNA is TGTGCCAGCAGCGTGAGCTCTATGAGGCACAATGAGCAGTTCTTC.